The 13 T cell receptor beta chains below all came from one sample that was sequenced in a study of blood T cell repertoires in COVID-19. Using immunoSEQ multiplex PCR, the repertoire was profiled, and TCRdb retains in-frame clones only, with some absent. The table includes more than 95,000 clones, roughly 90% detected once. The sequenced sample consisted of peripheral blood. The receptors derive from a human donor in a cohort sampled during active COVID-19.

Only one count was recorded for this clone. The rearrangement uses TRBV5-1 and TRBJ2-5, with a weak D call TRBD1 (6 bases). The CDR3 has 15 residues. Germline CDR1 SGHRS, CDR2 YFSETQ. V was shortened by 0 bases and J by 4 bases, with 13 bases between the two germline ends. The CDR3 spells CASSLAAGVGETQYF. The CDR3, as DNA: TGCGCCAGCAGCTTGGCTGCAGGGGTGGGAGAGACCCAGTACTTC.

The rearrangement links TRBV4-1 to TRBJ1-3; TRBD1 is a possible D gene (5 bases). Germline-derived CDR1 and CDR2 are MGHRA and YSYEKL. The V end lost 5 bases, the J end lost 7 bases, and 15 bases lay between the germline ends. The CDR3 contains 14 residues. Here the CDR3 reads CASSTGGGENTIYF. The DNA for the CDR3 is TGCGCCAGCAGCACCGGGGGGGGTGAGAACACCATATATTTT.

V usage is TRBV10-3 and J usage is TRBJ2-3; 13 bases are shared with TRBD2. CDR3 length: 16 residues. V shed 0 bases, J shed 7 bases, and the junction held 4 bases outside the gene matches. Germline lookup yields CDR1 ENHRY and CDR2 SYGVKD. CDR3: CAISESLAGGLYTQYF. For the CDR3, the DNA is TGTGCCATCAGTGAGTCACTAGCGGGGGGGCTGTATACGCAGTATTTT.

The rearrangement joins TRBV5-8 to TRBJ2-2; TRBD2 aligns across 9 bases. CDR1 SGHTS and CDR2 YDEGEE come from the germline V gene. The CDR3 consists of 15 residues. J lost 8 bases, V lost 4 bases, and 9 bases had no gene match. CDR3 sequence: CASSMTSGFRGELFF. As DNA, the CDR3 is TGTGCCAGCAGCATGACTAGCGGCTTCAGGGGGGAGCTGTTTTTT. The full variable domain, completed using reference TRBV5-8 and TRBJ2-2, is EAGVTQSPTHLIKTRGQQATLRCSPISGHTSVYWYQQALGLGLQFLLWYDEGEERNRGNFPPRFSGRQFPNYSSELNVNALELEDSALYLCASSMTSGFRGELFFGEGSRLTVL.

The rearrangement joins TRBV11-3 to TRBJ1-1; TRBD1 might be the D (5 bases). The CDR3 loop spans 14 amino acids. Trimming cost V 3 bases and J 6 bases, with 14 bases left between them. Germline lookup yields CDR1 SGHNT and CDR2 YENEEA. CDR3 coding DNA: TGTGCCAGCAGCTTGGGGCCTTCCAACGCTGAAGCTTTCTTT. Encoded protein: CASSLGPSNAEAFF.

The CDR3 DNA is TGTGCCAGCAGCCCCTCCACGGGGGGACGAGCTTTCTTT. Protein sequence: CASSPSTGGRAFF. The V gene is TRBV7-6, the J gene TRBJ1-1; D is possibly TRBD1 (5 bases). In germline, CDR1 is SGHVS, CDR2 FNYEAQ. The CDR3 sequence is 13 residues long. Trimming took off 5 bases at V and 10 bases at J, with 17 bases between the two ends.

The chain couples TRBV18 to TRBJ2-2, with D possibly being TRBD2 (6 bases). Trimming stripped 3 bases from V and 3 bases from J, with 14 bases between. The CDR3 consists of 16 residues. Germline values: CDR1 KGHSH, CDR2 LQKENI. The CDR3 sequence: CASSPTPSGYTGELFF. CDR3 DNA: TGTGCCAGCTCACCGACCCCCAGCGGGTACACCGGGGAGCTGTTTTTT.

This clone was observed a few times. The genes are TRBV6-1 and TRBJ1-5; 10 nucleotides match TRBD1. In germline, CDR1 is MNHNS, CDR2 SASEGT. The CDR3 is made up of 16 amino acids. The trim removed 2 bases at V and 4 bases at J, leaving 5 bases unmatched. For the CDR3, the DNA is TGTGCCAGCAGTGAAATTGGACAGGGGGTAAATCAGCCCCAGCATTTT. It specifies CASSEIGQGVNQPQHF.

CDR3 sequence: CASRRHSKRDNSPLHF. Here the CDR3 DNA reads TGTGCCAGCCGTAGGCATAGTAAGAGGGATAATTCACCCCTCCACTTT. The chain has TRBV27 and TRBJ1-6; D remains unclear. The CDR3 consists of 16 residues. V was trimmed by 8 bases and J by 5 bases, leaving 19 bases between them. The germline gives CDR1 MNHEY, CDR2 SMNVEV (reference sequence).

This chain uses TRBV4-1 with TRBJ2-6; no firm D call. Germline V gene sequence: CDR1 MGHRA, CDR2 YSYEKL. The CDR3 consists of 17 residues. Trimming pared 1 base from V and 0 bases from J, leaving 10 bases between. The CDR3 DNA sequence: TGCGCCAGCAGCCAAGTCCTAAGTGGCTCTGGGGCCAACGTCCTGACTTTC. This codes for CASSQVLSGSGANVLTF.

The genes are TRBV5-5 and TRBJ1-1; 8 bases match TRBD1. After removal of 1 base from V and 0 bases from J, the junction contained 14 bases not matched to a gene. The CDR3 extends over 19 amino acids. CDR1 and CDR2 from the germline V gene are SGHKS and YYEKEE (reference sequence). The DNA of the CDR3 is TGTGCCAGCAGCTTGCCCCAGCTTCAGGACAGGGCTTTGAACACTGAAGCTTTCTTT. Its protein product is CASSLPQLQDRALNTEAFF.

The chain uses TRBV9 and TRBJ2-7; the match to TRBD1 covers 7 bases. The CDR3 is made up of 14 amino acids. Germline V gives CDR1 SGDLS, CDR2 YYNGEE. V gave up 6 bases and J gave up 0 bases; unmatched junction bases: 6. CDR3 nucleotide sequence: TGTGCCAGCAACCCGGGACAGAGCTCCTACGAGCAGTACTTC. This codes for CASNPGQSSYEQYF.

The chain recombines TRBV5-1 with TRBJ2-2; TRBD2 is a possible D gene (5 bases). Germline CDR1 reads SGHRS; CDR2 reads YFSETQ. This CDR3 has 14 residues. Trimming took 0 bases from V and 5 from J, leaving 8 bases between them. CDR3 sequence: CASSLGGKTGELFF. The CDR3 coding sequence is TGCGCCAGCAGCTTGGGAGGGAAAACCGGGGAGCTGTTTTTT.